This TCR beta chain was identified during a study of monozygotic twins with inflammatory bowel disease (dated 2019 in TCRdb). Broadly, across the study: A total of roughly 28 monozygotic twin pairs were included in the full study, comprising nine German pairs (four IBD-concordant, five IBD-discordant) and 19 IBD-discordant Danish pairs. Disease-associated traits were sought mainly through comparisons between IBD patients and their genetically identical healthy co-twins within discordant pairs. Each individual had, on average, about 151 000 unique TCRalpha sequences and 181 000 unique TCRbeta sequences available for analysis. Here is what the overall study found, with its caveats: TCRbeta repertoire diversity, by inverse Simpson index, was decreased in IBD patients compared with their healthy co-twins. IBD patients shared fewer clonotypes with other individuals than healthy twins did, most markedly in patients showing signs of disease activity. Differing immunosuppressive treatments among patients may have added background noise and inter-individual variability to the repertoires. No difference in repertoire similarity was observed between concordant and discordant twins, possibly owing to limited statistical power. No single strong signal or clonotype linked to IBD turned up in the results, so the idea that one exists was not supported. The analysis was unable to tell apart different T cell subtypes.

In the case of this clonotype: The target of this receptor is not known.

CDR3 length: 16 amino acids, cysteine to phenylalanine. The coding DNA is unavailable. Taken from the germline V gene, the CDR1 and CDR2 loops are SGHVS and FNYEAQ. From each donor, an approximately 2.3 ml peripheral blood sample was collected into PAXgene tubes and kept at -80 degrees C. Without T cell sorting, total RNA was isolated from whole blood using the PAXgene blood miRNA kit on an automated QIAcube. Peripheral blood from monozygotic twin pairs concordant or discordant for inflammatory bowel disease was subjected to deep TCRalpha and TCRbeta repertoire profiling with unique molecular barcoding. Smoking habits were recorded for all twin pairs, and each individual was classified as a current, former or never smoker. The library was produced with 5' RACE. Each TCR library was prepared from about 3.5 ug of total RNA. For each sample, cDNA synthesis with SMARTScribe reverse transcriptase was split into eight separate reactions. During cDNA synthesis, template switching introduced unique molecular identifiers that contained a 6-nucleotide sample barcode. TCRalpha and TCRbeta cDNA was amplified by two nested PCRs of roughly 16 and 10 cycles, with bead purification after each PCR. Before amplification, cDNA was treated with uracil DNA-glycosylase and purified using the QIAquick PCR purification kit. The second PCR added Illumina TruSeq-compatible adapters along with sample-specific barcodes. TapeStation and Qubit were used to check library quality and concentration, and 4 to 6.5 ng of each library went into the pool. Pooled libraries were sequenced on an Illumina HiSeq2500 single-index Rapid Run with 2 x 100 bp reads and custom sequencing primers. The study's own analysis went as follows. UMI-based consensus assembly with MiGEC version 1.2.6 was used to correct PCR and sequencing errors. V(D)J alignment, clonotype assembly and CDR3 extraction were performed with MiXCR version 2.1.1. Gene usage, clonotype sharing and MAIT/NKT TCR abundance were normalised by analysing the top 1000, 10 000 and 20 000 clonotypes per sample. After downsampling to 27 000 UMIs, diversity was calculated as the inverse Simpson index using the vegan R package. Paired Mann-Whitney U tests on discordant twin pairs were used, with Benjamini-Hochberg multiple-testing correction. Each entry corresponds to one CDR3 protein sequence from reads that TCRdb reprocessed, and DNA is not given. Clone size and V and J calls follow TCRdb, not the original study. The sample table gives more than 300,000 distinct CDR3 sequences. The ten largest clonotypes hold 2% to 3% of the sample.

This sequence originates from a human donor with ulcerative colitis or Crohn's disease, or a healthy co-twin of an affected twin (not recorded which). This chain joins TRBV7-6 to TRBJ2-1; TCRdb reports TRBD1, a call that lacks DNA to check it against. Sequenced material: blood. CDR3 reads: CASSHLQGASYNEQFF.